This record looks at one TCR beta chain sequence and its context. The target antigen is unknown. This table comes from immunoSEQ multiplex PCR, and its TCRdb copy is limited to in-frame clones, with some not included. The table lists nearly 110,000 clones, under 95% of them singletons. This specimen comes from a study of T cell responses to AZD1222 COVID-19 vaccine. Regarding the study as a whole: Clonal diversity was possibly underestimated; the donors were predominantly white British and more often female. Without day 14 samples, only post-peak T cell repertoires were studied. Targeting of unmutated variant regions was reportedly seen in nearly half of spike-specific TCRs.

From germline, CDR1 is SGHNT and CDR2 YYREEE (reference sequence). With 4 bases removed from V and 9 bases from J, the gap between germline ends came to 20 bases. This CDR3 comprises 16 residues. The TCR was taken from an adult in good health. The specimen was peripheral blood, collected on day 0 of AZD1222 vaccination. The V gene is TRBV5-4, the J gene TRBJ1-6; possibly TRBD1 for D (6 bases). The CDR3 loop is CASSPGTRADSSPLHF. CDR3 nucleotides: TGTGCCAGCAGCCCCGGGACACGAGCGGATAGTTCACCCCTCCACTTT.